This T cell receptor (beta chain) came from a study of T cells in Graves' hyperthyroidism and ophthalmopathy. Overall study findings and caveats: Ophthalmopathy and stable hyperthyroidism were separated by a 13 V-J model.

This clonotype was observed many times. No antigen is known for it. Using RNA transcripts as the source, TCR beta CDR3 regions were amplified. The HTBI primer set served for first-round RT-PCR of the TCR CDR3. Via MiXCR, TCRdb re-called the multiplex PCR reads, giving one row per CDR3 protein. The sample yields more than 550,000 distinct CDR3 sequences, roughly 17% seen once. J gave up 5 bases and V 3 bases, and 4 bases lay outside the gene matches. The CDR3 totals 15 residues. Germline-derived CDR1 and CDR2 are SNHLY and FYNNEI. The chain carries TRBV2 and TRBJ2-1; 10 bases map to TRBD2. Sequenced material: blood. The sequence derives from a man between 45 and 60 years old with Graves' hyperthyroidism. This chain's CDR3 is CASSDLAGAHNEQFF. The CDR3 coding sequence is TGTGCCAGCAGTGACCTAGCGGGAGCTCACAATGAGCAGTTCTTC.